This TCR beta chain is drawn from a study of PD-L1 blockade in urothelial cancer. V was trimmed by 3 bases and J by 0 bases, leaving 7 bases between them. The CDR3 is 14 amino acids. The germline CDR1 and CDR2 sequences are LNHNV and YYDKDF (reference sequence). The time point here: pretreatment peripheral blood. Each patient contributed between 1 and 8 total time points of blood mononuclear cells, pretreatment and during treatment. This table comes from immunoSEQ multiplex PCR, and its TCRdb copy is limited to in-frame clones, with some not included. This sample has approximately 72,000 clones, with approximately 86% found just once. With regard to this clone: The antigen remains unidentified.

Study-level points and caveats: A below-median TCR clonality in blood before treatment predicted better survival.

The V gene is TRBV15, the J gene TRBJ2-3; TRBD2 might be the D (5 bases). The sequence was collected from a man aged 55 to 70 with urothelial cancer. The sequencing here drew on PBMCs, taken around atezolizumab (anti-PD-L1) treatment. The chain's CDR3 is CATSRDLSTDTQYF. The CDR3 nucleotides are TGTGCCACCAGCAGGGACTTGAGCACAGATACGCAGTATTTT.